This passage covers 20 T cell receptor beta chains from one sample sequenced in a study of blood T cell repertoires in COVID-19 (TCRdb year 2020). Library preparation employed the immunoSEQ multiplex PCR assay. TCRdb obtained this table from immuneACCESS and retained in-frame rearrangements with V and J assigned. These tables miss some clones; where compared with another copy, unresolved V genes account for less than half of the shortfall, and the remainder is unexplained. In this sample the table shows around 420,000 clones, around 90% of which occur a single time. The ten top clones hold roughly 2% of the sample. Material: PBMCs or T cells enriched from blood (not recorded which). These receptors were collected from a woman in her thirties or forties with acute COVID-19.

The chain carries TRBV19 and TRBJ1-2; TRBD1 aligns across 10 bases. The CDR3 has 16 residues. CDR1 is LNHDA and CDR2 is SQIVND in the germline V gene (reference sequence). The trim removed 4 bases at V and 0 bases at J, leaving 5 bases unmatched. Here the CDR3 reads CASSTRGTGANYGYTF. In nucleotides, the CDR3 is TGTGCCAGTAGTACCCGAGGGACAGGGGCTAACTATGGCTACACCTTC. The entire variable domain, with the rest obtained from reference TRBV19 and TRBJ1-2, is as follows: DGGITQSPKYLFRKEGQNVTLSCEQNLNHDAMYWYRQDPGQGLRLIYYSQIVNDFQKGDIAEGYSVSREKKESFPLTVTSAQKNPTAFYLCASSTRGTGANYGYTFGSGTRLTVV.

V gene TRBV6-2 or TRBV6-3 combines with J gene TRBJ1-5; unclear D gene. The CDR3 totals 14 residues. V was clipped by 6 bases and J by 6 bases, with 15 bases between them. Germline loops: CDR1 MNHEY, CDR2 SVGEGT. The CDR3 DNA sequence: TGTGCCAGCAGGTACGGGTCGGGGTCTCAGCCCCAGCATTTT. Translating it yields CASRYGSGSQPQHF.

The chain is built from TRBV25-1 and TRBJ2-3; TRBD2 agrees at 8 bases. Per the germline V gene, CDR1 is MGHDK and CDR2 is SYGVNS. Germline trimming cut 6 bases from V and 6 bases from J; bases unmatched to any gene: 14. The CDR3 contains 16 residues. For the CDR3, the DNA is TGTGCCAGCAGCCCCGTAGAGCGGGGGCCGCCGGATACGCAGTATTTT. It translates to CASSPVERGPPDTQYF.

The chain couples TRBV6-1 to TRBJ1-5; 7 bases fit TRBD1. With 3 bases clipped from V and 7 bases from J, the junction kept 6 bases outside the gene matches. CDR1 is MNHNS, CDR2 SASEGT, per germline. The CDR3 has 14 residues. The CDR3 sequence: CASSEAGTAQPQHF. CDR3 DNA sequence: TGTGCCAGCAGTGAGGCCGGGACAGCCCAGCCCCAGCATTTT.

The V and J genes are TRBV6-5 and TRBJ2-5, with TRBD1 matching over 7 bases. This CDR3 spans 14 amino acids. Trimming cost V 2 bases and J 5 bases; bases outside gene matches: 5. Germline V gene sequence: CDR1 MNHEY, CDR2 SVGAGI. The CDR3 nucleotides are TGTGCCAGCAGTTACCGGACCAGGGGGGAGACCCAGTACTTC. Its translation is CASSYRTRGETQYF.

The chain recombines TRBV5-1 with TRBJ2-7; tentatively, D is TRBD2 (5 bases). V was clipped by 2 bases and J by 2 bases, with 14 bases between them. The length of the CDR3 is 15 residues. The germline CDR1 and CDR2 sequences are SGHRS and YFSETQ. The CDR3 coding sequence is TGCGCCAGCAGCTTCTCAGAATTACTAGCCTACGAGCAGTACTTC. Amino acids: CASSFSELLAYEQYF.

This clone was seen a handful of times. The chain combines TRBV5-1 with TRBJ1-1; perhaps TRBD1 as D (6 bases). The CDR3 totals 15 residues. V shed 0 bases and J shed 3 bases, with 12 bases lying between them. CDR1 is SGHRS and CDR2 is YFSETQ in the germline V gene. In DNA form, the CDR3 reads TGCGCCAGCAGCTTGGTTGGCAGGGGACACACTGAAGCTTTCTTT. This translates into CASSLVGRGHTEAFF.

Here the CDR3 DNA reads TGCGCCAGCAGCGCACCAGGGACCGGGGAGCTGTTTTTT. Translated: CASSAPGTGELFF. The chain joins TRBV5-1 to TRBJ2-2; D perhaps matches TRBD1 (5 bases). CDR1 is SGHRS, CDR2 YFSETQ, per germline. V lost 4 bases to trimming and J lost 5 bases, with 9 bases between them. The CDR3 totals 13 residues.

This rearrangement joins TRBV19 to TRBJ1-5; 8 bases are a match to TRBD1. Germline CDR1 LNHDA, CDR2 SQIVND (reference sequence). The length of the CDR3 is 16 residues. Losses at the gene ends were 7 bases for V and 3 bases for J; bases not matched to a gene: 11. The CDR3 spells CASTKDRAIDNQPQHF. In nucleotides, the CDR3 is TGTGCCAGTACCAAGGACAGGGCCATAGACAATCAGCCCCAGCATTTT. Full variable domain (missing parts from reference TRBV19 and TRBJ1-5): DGGITQSPKYLFRKEGQNVTLSCEQNLNHDAMYWYRQDPGQGLRLIYYSQIVNDFQKGDIAEGYSVSREKKESFPLTVTSAQKNPTAFYLCASTKDRAIDNQPQHFGDGTRLSIL.

This chain connects TRBV6-5 to TRBJ1-6; D uncertain. The V gene lost 7 bases and the J gene lost 6 bases, with 13 bases spanning the gap. Per germline, CDR1 MNHEY and CDR2 SVGAGI. The CDR3 covers 14 residues. CDR3 loop: CASMDSRANSPLHF. DNA for the CDR3: TGTGCCAGCATGGATTCGAGGGCTAATTCACCCCTCCACTTT.

The chain carries TRBV30 and TRBJ2-1, with a weak D call TRBD1 (6 bases). Trimming removed 5 bases from V and 10 bases from J, with 24 bases in between. CDR3 length: 15 residues. Germline CDR1 and CDR2: GTSNPN and SVGIG (reference sequence). The CDR3 coding sequence is TGTGCCTGGGAAGATCAGGGGTTAGCTGCAGGGGAGCAGTTCTTC. Translated, it gives CAWEDQGLAAGEQFF.

This clone was recorded once. The chain couples TRBV5-1 to TRBJ2-5, with D possibly matching TRBD2 (6 bases). V lost 2 bases, J lost 3 bases, and 14 bases lay in between. Germline-derived CDR1 and CDR2 are SGHRS and YFSETQ. CDR3 length equals 15 residues. Here the CDR3 reads CASSLSTSRKETQYF. CDR3 nucleotides: TGCGCCAGCAGCTTATCTACTAGCCGTAAAGAGACCCAGTACTTC.

V usage is TRBV6-5 and J usage is TRBJ1-1; possible D gene TRBD1, 5 bases. In germline, CDR1 is MNHEY, CDR2 SVGAGI. CDR3 length: 15 residues. V dropped 0 bases and J dropped 7 bases, with 15 bases sitting between them. CDR3 amino acids: CASSYSSGGTIEAFF. The CDR3 coding sequence is TGTGCCAGCAGTTACTCCAGTGGAGGGACGATTGAAGCTTTCTTT.

This clone was found once. This sequence joins TRBV5-1 and TRBJ1-6; 7 bases are a match to TRBD1. With V trimmed by 1 base and J by 8 bases, 6 bases remained unmatched. CDR3 length: 15 amino acids. In germline, CDR1 is SGHRS, CDR2 YFSETQ. The CDR3 nucleotides read TGCGCCAGCAGCTTGCTAGAAAGGGGGCATTCACCCCTCCACTTT. It is translated as CASSLLERGHSPLHF.

The rearrangement joins TRBV7-9 to TRBJ2-2; 11 bases are shared with TRBD1. The J segment lost 5 bases and the V segment lost 5 bases, leaving 7 bases of the junction unmatched. The CDR3 has 16 amino acids. Germline values: CDR1 SEHNR, CDR2 FQNEAQ (reference sequence). CDR3 coding DNA: TGTGCCAGCAGCCCTCCGGGACAGGGGGGTACCGGGGAGCTGTTTTTT. It yields the protein CASSPPGQGGTGELFF.

This chain uses TRBV30 with TRBJ1-2, with 8 bases identical to TRBD1. The V segment lost 3 bases and the J segment 8 bases; nucleotides outside the gene matches: 8. The CDR3 is 13 amino acids. Germline CDR1 reads GTSNPN; CDR2 reads SVGIG (reference sequence). CDR3 loop: CAWRATGAGGYTF. Written as DNA, the CDR3 is TGTGCCTGGAGAGCGACAGGGGCGGGGGGCTACACCTTC.

The chain links TRBV5-1 to TRBJ1-2, with D unclear. The CDR3 has 14 residues. Germline assignment: CDR1 SGHRS and CDR2 YFSETQ. Trimming cost V 1 base and J 6 bases, with 13 bases left between them. The CDR3 sequence: CASSLSPANDGYTF. CDR3 coding DNA: TGCGCCAGCAGCTTGTCGCCAGCGAATGATGGCTACACCTTC.

The rearrangement uses TRBV4-2 and TRBJ1-6; TRBD1 matches 10 bases. Trimming at V came to 0 bases and at J to 7 bases, leaving 6 bases not matched to a gene. This CDR3 is built from 17 residues. The germline gives CDR1 LGHNA, CDR2 YNFKEQ. CDR3 residues: CASSQDRGGQGNSPLHF. The CDR3 bases are TGTGCCAGCAGCCAAGATCGAGGGGGACAGGGGAATTCACCCCTCCACTTT.

The chain is built from TRBV5-8 and TRBJ2-3, with 10 bases matching TRBD2. The V segment lost 4 bases and the J segment 3 bases; nucleotides outside the gene matches: 8. Per the germline V gene, CDR1 is SGHTS and CDR2 is YDEGEE. The CDR3 consists of 16 residues. CDR3 sequence (DNA): TGTGCCAGCAGCCTCAGGACTAGCGGACTTACAGATACGCAGTATTTT. Protein sequence: CASSLRTSGLTDTQYF. The variable domain in full, with the rest retrieved from reference TRBV5-8 and TRBJ2-3, is EAGVTQSPTHLIKTRGQQATLRCSPISGHTSVYWYQQALGLGLQFLLWYDEGEERNRGNFPPRFSGRQFPNYSSELNVNALELEDSALYLCASSLRTSGLTDTQYFGPGTRLTVL.

The CDR3 loop reads CASSLGAALEQFF. CDR3 nucleotides: TGTGCCAGCAGCTTAGGTGCGGCGCTTGAGCAGTTCTTC. The V and J genes are TRBV7-2 and TRBJ2-1; D gene uncertain. This CDR3 is 13 amino acids long. Trimming took off 1 base at V and 9 bases at J, with 10 bases between the two ends. Germline CDR1 and CDR2: SGHTA and FQGNSA.